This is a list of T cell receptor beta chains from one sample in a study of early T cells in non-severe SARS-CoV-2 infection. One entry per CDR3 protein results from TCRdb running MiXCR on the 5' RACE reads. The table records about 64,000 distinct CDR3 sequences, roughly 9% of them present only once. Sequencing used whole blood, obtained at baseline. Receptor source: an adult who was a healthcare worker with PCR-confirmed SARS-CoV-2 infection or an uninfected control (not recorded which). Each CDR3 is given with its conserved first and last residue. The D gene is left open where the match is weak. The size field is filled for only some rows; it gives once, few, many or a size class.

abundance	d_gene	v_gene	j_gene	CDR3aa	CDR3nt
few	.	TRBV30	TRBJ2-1	CAWSPGRNEQFF	TGTGCCTGGAGCCCGGGGCGCAATGAGCAGTTCTTC
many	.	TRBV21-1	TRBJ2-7	CASSKDLREPNEQYF	TGTGCCAGCAGCAAAGATCTGCGGGAGCCTAACGAGCAGTACTTC
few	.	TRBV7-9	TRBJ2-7	CASSATVTYEQYF	TGTGCCAGCAGCGCGACAGTAACATACGAGCAGTACTTC
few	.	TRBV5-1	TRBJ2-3	CASSLADTQYF	TGCGCCAGCAGCTTGGCAGATACGCAGTATTTT
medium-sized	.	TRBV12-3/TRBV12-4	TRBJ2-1	CASSLAFGEGNEQFF	TGTGCCAGCAGTTTAGCGTTTGGGGAAGGCAATGAGCAGTTCTTC
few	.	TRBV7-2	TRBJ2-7	CASSPEPGNEQYF	TGTGCCAGCAGCCCGGAGCCCGGGAACGAGCAGTACTTC
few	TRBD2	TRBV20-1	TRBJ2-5	CSARRGLAGVQETQYF	TGCAGTGCTAGAAGGGGACTAGCGGGAGTCCAAGAGACCCAGTACTTC
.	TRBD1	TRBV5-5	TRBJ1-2	CASSSTGDLYGYTF	TGTGCCAGCAGCTCAACAGGGGACCTTTATGGCTACACCTTC
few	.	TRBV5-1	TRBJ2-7	CASGQGPNYEQYF	TGCGCCAGCGGTCAGGGACCGAACTACGAGCAGTACTTC
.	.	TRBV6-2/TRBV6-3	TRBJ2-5	CASSYVGWEETQYF	TGTGCCAGCAGTTACGTGGGGTGGGAAGAGACCCAGTACTTC
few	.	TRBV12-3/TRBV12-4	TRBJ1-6	CASSQFDRGPLHF	TGTGCCAGCAGCCAATTTGACCGGGGACCCCTCCACTTT
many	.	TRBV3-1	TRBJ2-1	CASSRVGGSYNEQFF	TGTGCCAGCAGCCGGGTAGGGGGCTCCTACAATGAGCAGTTCTTC
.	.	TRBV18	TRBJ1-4	CASSPPGSSTNEKLFF	TGTGCCAGCTCACCCCCCGGTTCGTCAACTAATGAAAAACTGTTTTTT
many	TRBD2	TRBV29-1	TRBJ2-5	CSSLGASGQETQYF	TGCAGCTCCCTCGGTGCTAGCGGGCAAGAGACCCAGTACTTC
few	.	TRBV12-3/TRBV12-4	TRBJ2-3	CASSPGQTSTDTQYF	TGTGCCAGCAGTCCCGGGCAGACTAGCACAGATACGCAGTATTTT
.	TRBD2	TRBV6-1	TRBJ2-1	CASRAGTSGNPEQFF	TGTGCCAGCAGAGCGGGGACTAGCGGGAACCCGGAGCAGTTCTTC
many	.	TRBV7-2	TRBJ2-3	CASSLALALTDTQYF	TGTGCCAGCAGCTTAGCTCTAGCGCTTACAGATACGCAGTATTTT
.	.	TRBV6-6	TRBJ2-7	CASSPGNYEQYF	TGTGCCAGCAGTCCCGGGAACTACGAGCAGTACTTC
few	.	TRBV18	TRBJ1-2	CASSPPSGYGYTF	TGTGCCAGCTCACCACCTTCAGGGTATGGCTACACCTTC
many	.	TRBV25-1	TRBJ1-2	CASSEWGNYYGYTF	TGTGCCAGCAGTGAATGGGGCAACTACTATGGCTACACCTTC
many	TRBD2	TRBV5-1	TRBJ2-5	CASSPLAGGETQYF	TGCGCCAGCAGCCCCCTGGCGGGAGGTGAGACCCAGTACTTC
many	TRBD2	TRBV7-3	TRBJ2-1	CASSLNGEGSSYNEQFF	TGTGCCAGCAGCTTAAACGGGGAGGGCAGCTCCTACAATGAGCAGTTCTTC
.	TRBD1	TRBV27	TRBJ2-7	CASSPGQGIEQYF	TGTGCCAGCAGTCCAGGACAGGGTATAGAGCAGTACTTC
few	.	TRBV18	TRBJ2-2	CASSQQLSGYTGELFF	TGTGCCAGCTCACAACAACTTAGCGGATACACCGGGGAGCTGTTTTTT
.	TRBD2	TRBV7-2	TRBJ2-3	CASSPGLAGVIDTQYF	TGTGCCAGCAGCCCAGGACTAGCGGGAGTGATAGATACGCAGTATTTT
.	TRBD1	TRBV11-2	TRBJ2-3	CASRYTGGDTQYF	TGTGCCAGCAGATATACAGGGGGAGATACGCAGTATTTT
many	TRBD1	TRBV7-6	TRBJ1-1	CASSLRAGTGRNTEAFF	TGTGCCAGCAGCTTAAGGGCCGGGACAGGGAGGAACACTGAAGCTTTCTTT
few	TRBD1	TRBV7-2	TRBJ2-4	CASSFTRQGALGNIQYF	TGTGCCAGCAGCTTTACAAGGCAGGGGGCTTTGGGAAACATTCAGTACTTC
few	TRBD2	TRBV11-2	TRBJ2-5	CASRGLAREETQYF	TGTGCCAGCAGGGGACTAGCGAGAGAAGAGACCCAGTACTTC
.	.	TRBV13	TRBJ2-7	CASSLVGDEQYF	TGTGCCAGCAGCTTAGTAGGGGACGAGCAGTACTTC
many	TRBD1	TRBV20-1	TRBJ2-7	CSARALTGDPYEQYF	TGCAGTGCTAGAGCCTTGACAGGGGATCCCTACGAGCAGTACTTC
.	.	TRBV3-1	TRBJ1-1	CASSQGTGRNTEAFF	TGTGCCAGCAGCCAGGGGACGGGGAGGAACACTGAAGCTTTCTTT
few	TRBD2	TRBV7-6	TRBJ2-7	CASSSGLAGVKEQYF	TGTGCCAGCAGCTCGGGACTAGCGGGAGTAAAAGAGCAGTACTTC
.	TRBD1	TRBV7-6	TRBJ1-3	CASSLGQGAGNTIYF	TGTGCCAGCAGCTTGGGACAGGGGGCGGGAAACACCATATATTTT
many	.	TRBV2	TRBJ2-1	CASNRGPEYEQFF	TGTGCCAGCAACCGCGGGCCAGAATATGAGCAGTTCTTC
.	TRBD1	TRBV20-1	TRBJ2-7	CSAWTGPDRGQYF	TGCAGTGCTTGGACAGGGCCCGACCGCGGGCAGTACTTC
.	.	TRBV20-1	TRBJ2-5	CSAQDSTGQETQYF	TGCAGTGCCCAAGACTCGACAGGACAAGAGACCCAGTACTTC
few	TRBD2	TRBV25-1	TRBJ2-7	CASSEGGGTSGIREQYF	TGTGCCAGCAGTGAAGGAGGTGGGACTAGCGGGATACGTGAGCAGTACTTC
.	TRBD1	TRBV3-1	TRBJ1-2	CASSQGTGTAINYGYTF	TGTGCCAGCAGCCAAGGGACAGGAACAGCAATTAACTATGGCTACACCTTC
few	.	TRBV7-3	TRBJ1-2	CASSGPGAGRGYTF	TGTGCCAGCAGCGGACCTGGGGCAGGACGAGGCTACACCTTC
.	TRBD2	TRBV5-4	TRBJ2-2	CASSSPGLAGGSRTGELFF	TGTGCCAGCAGCTCGCCCGGACTAGCGGGAGGGTCGAGAACCGGGGAGCTGTTTTTT
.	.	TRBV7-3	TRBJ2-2	CASSKGSGELFF	TGTGCCAGCAGCAAGGGATCCGGGGAGCTGTTTTTT
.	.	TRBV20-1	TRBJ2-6	CSARDPNSGANVLTF	TGCAGTGCTAGAGATCCTAACTCCGGGGCCAACGTCCTGACTTTC
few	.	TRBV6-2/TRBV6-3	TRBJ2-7	CASSYGGPGAYEQYF	TGTGCCAGCAGTTACGGGGGGCCGGGGGCCTACGAGCAGTACTTC
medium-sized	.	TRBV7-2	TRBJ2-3	CASSLISVSDTQYF	TGTGCCAGCAGCTTGATCAGTGTGTCTGATACGCAGTATTTT
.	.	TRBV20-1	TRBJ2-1	CSANPGSSYNEQFF	TGCAGTGCTAACCCCGGGAGCTCCTACAATGAGCAGTTCTTC
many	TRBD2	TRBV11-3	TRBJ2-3	CASSLDTSGTDTQYF	TGTGCCAGCAGCTTAGACACTAGCGGGACAGATACGCAGTATTTT
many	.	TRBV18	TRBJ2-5	CASSLTPRDAETQYF	TGTGCCAGCTCCCTGACACCGAGAGACGCGGAGACCCAGTACTTC
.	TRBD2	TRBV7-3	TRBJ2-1	CASSQTGTSAYNEQFF	TGTGCCAGCAGCCAAACGGGGACTAGCGCATACAATGAGCAGTTCTTC
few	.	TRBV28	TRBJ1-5	CASSLHSGSNSNQPQHF	TGTGCCAGCAGTTTACATTCCGGTAGCAATAGCAATCAGCCCCAGCATTTT
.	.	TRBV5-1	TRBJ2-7	CASSFFRSGQISYEQYF	TGCGCCAGCAGCTTCTTTCGTTCGGGACAAATTTCCTACGAGCAGTACTTC
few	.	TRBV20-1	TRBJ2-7	CSARDPRGGYEQYF	TGCAGTGCTAGAGACCCCCGGGGAGGCTACGAGCAGTACTTC
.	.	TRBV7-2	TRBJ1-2	CASSLAGQPRLGYTF	TGTGCCAGCAGCTTAGCGGGCCAGCCGAGACTCGGCTACACCTTC
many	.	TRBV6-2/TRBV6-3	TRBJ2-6	CASARGGAGANVLTF	TGTGCCAGCGCCAGAGGGGGAGCTGGGGCCAACGTCCTGACTTTC
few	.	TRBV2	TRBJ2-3	CASRLRDSGTDTQYF	TGTGCCAGCAGGCTGAGGGACTCAGGGACAGATACGCAGTATTTT
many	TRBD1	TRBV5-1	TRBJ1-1	CASSTRTGEGTEAFF	TGCGCCAGCAGCACCCGGACAGGTGAGGGCACTGAAGCTTTCTTT
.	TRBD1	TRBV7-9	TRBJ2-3	CASSVPGQSTDTQYF	TGTGCCAGCAGCGTTCCGGGACAGAGCACAGATACGCAGTATTTT
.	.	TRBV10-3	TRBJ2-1	CAISDSWYEQFF	TGTGCCATCAGTGACTCCTGGTATGAGCAGTTCTTC
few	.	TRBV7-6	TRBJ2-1	CASSPPGHRYNEQFF	TGTGCCAGCAGCCCACCGGGACACCGCTACAATGAGCAGTTCTTC